This TCR beta chain was captured by sequencing in a study of blood T cell repertoires in COVID-19. The assay was immunoSEQ multiplex PCR, and TCRdb's table has in-frame clones only and misses some. The sample carries 150,000 to 200,000 clones, 80% recorded once. This CDR3 is 17 amino acids long. Germline trimming cut 9 bases from V and 0 bases from J; bases unmatched to any gene: 9. Germline V lookup: CDR1 KGHDR, CDR2 SFDVKD. Participants, 18 to 89 years old, spanned approximately 25 US areas. The V call is TRBV24-1, the J call TRBJ2-1; 11 nucleotides agree with TRBD2. This clonotype was obtained from a woman aged 55-70 years who had recovered from COVID-19. Specimen: PBMCs or T cells enriched from blood (not recorded which). CDR3 loop: CATATSGVPNSYNEQFF. CDR3 sequence (DNA): TGTGCCACCGCGACTAGCGGGGTGCCTAACTCCTACAATGAGCAGTTCTTC.